Below are 25 T cell receptor beta chains sequenced from a single sample in a study of cytomegalovirus exposure and HLA in healthy donors. PCR amplification relied on 60 Vbeta primers (plus 13 Jbeta primers). Measured with immunoSEQ multiplex PCR; TCRdb has only the in-frame clones, and not every one. Seen here are approximately 160,000 clones, around 80% observed once, and the top ten hold just over 4.5%. Source material: PBMCs. These receptor sequences come from a woman in her fifties or sixties in good health and CMV-seropositive.

This clone was counted between two and nine times. The J gene is TRBJ2-2, the V gene TRBV7-2; the D gene is possibly TRBD1 (5 bases). The length of the CDR3 is 15 residues. The V gene's germline CDR1 is SGHTA and CDR2 FQGNSA. Trimming left V 2 bases short and J 0 bases short, with 7 bases between. CDR3 nucleotide sequence: TGTGCCAGCAGCTTAATACAGGCGAACACCGGGGAGCTGTTTTTT. This encodes CASSLIQANTGELFF.

On this clone: One junction end does not reproduce the germline sequence, and a read error may be involved. V gene TRBV7-9 combines with J gene TRBJ2-7; the D is unclear. CDR1 is SEHNR and CDR2 is FQNEAQ in the germline V gene (reference sequence). The length of the CDR3 is 12 residues. The CDR3 sequence is CSSSLEQYEQYF. CDR3 in DNA: TGTTCCAGCAGCTTAGAACAGTACGAGCAGTACTTC.

The table lists this clone with a count of one. This CDR3 reads CASGRAQDTQYF. Here the CDR3 DNA reads TGCGCCAGCGGGAGGGCCCAAGATACGCAGTATTTT. The chain couples TRBV10-2 to TRBJ2-3; 7 nucleotides agree with TRBD2. The V gene's germline CDR1 is WSHSY and CDR2 SAAADI. Trimming removed 8 bases from V and 5 bases from J; junction bases left unmatched: 4. This CDR3 spans 12 amino acids.

This rearrangement joins TRBV30 to TRBJ2-2; 9 nucleotides match TRBD2. V trimming: 6 bases; J trimming: 4 bases; junction bases outside the gene matches: 6. The CDR3 covers 14 residues. Germline V gives CDR1 GTSNPN, CDR2 SVGIG (reference sequence). Written as DNA, the CDR3 is TGTGCCTGTACTTGGACTAGCGTCACCGGGGAGCTGTTTTTT. It translates to CACTWTSVTGELFF.

The chain joins TRBV29-1 to TRBJ1-5; weak D call: TRBD1 (5 bases). Germline V gene lookup returns CDR1 SQVTM and CDR2 ANQGSEA. V shed 7 bases and J shed 1 base, with 14 bases lying between them. This CDR3 is built from 14 residues. The CDR3 reads CSARRGGSNQPQHF. CDR3 coding DNA: TGCAGCGCCCGAAGGGGAGGGAGCAATCAGCCCCAGCATTTT.

The chain links TRBV4-2 to TRBJ1-2; D might be TRBD1 (5 bases). The length of the CDR3 is 17 residues. Germline V gene data show CDR1 as LGHNA and CDR2 as YNFKEQ. Trimming removed 1 base at V and 8 bases at J, with 23 bases between. CDR3 DNA: TGTGCCAGCAGCCAAGGCACCCAAGGGGCAGACCTGCGGGGCTACACCTTC. It translates to CASSQGTQGADLRGYTF.

The chain is built from TRBV28 and TRBJ1-1; D remains ambiguous. V dropped 3 bases and J dropped 5 bases, with 10 bases sitting between them. Germline V lookup: CDR1 MDHEN, CDR2 SYDVKM. The CDR3 is made up of 13 amino acids. CDR3 in amino acids: CASSFERTTEAFF. The DNA for the CDR3 is TGTGCCAGCAGTTTTGAGCGAACTACTGAAGCTTTCTTT.

The V gene is TRBV29-1, the J gene TRBJ2-5; D perhaps matches TRBD2 (5 bases). The CDR3 totals 13 residues. Germline V lookup: CDR1 SQVTM, CDR2 ANQGSEA. V was trimmed by 7 bases and J by 5 bases, leaving 17 bases between them. The CDR3 bases are TGCAGCGCCCTGAGGGCTTACGGGGAGACCCAGTACTTC. Its protein is CSALRAYGETQYF.

The chain is built from TRBV6-1 and TRBJ1-5; 8 bases map to TRBD1. The CDR3 loop spans 15 amino acids. Looked up from germline, CDR1 is MNHNS and CDR2 is SASEGT. With V trimmed by 3 bases and J by 7 bases, 8 bases remained unmatched. CDR3 in amino acids: CASSEFLAGGQPQHF. The CDR3 region has the DNA TGTGCCAGCAGTGAGTTTTTGGCAGGGGGCCAGCCCCAGCATTTT.

The V call is TRBV6-5, the J call TRBJ2-3; 7 positions agree with TRBD2. The CDR3 is 15 residues long. Trimming removed 4 bases from V and 0 bases from J; junction bases left unmatched: 4. Germline lookup yields CDR1 MNHEY and CDR2 SVGAGI. CDR3 in DNA: TGTGCCAGCAGTTTATCGGGGGGAAGCACAGATACGCAGTATTTT. This sequence encodes CASSLSGGSTDTQYF.

The chain couples TRBV27 to TRBJ1-1; D not certain. The CDR3 totals 12 residues. The V and J ends lost 4 bases and 5 bases respectively, with 8 bases between them. Looked up from germline, CDR1 is MNHEY and CDR2 is SMNVEV (reference sequence). The CDR3 loop reads CASSYAGTEAFF. The CDR3 coding sequence is TGTGCCAGCAGTTACGCGGGAACTGAAGCTTTCTTT.

V gene TRBV7-2 combines with J gene TRBJ1-1, with a weak D call TRBD1 (5 bases). This CDR3 contains 14 residues. Trimming took 3 bases from V and 4 from J, leaving 12 bases between them. From germline, CDR1 is SGHTA and CDR2 FQGNSA. The CDR3 DNA is TGTGCCAGCAGCTTCATTGGGGGGACCACTGAAGCTTTCTTT. This codes for CASSFIGGTTEAFF.

The rearrangement joins TRBV7-3 to TRBJ2-1, with a possible D match to TRBD2 (6 bases). Germline loops: CDR1 SGHTA, CDR2 FQGTGA. The V and J ends lost 5 bases and 0 bases respectively, with 14 bases between them. The CDR3 extends over 16 amino acids. The CDR3 region is CASSPSLGSSYNEQFF. CDR3 in DNA: TGTGCCAGCAGCCCCTCCCTCGGGAGCTCCTACAATGAGCAGTTCTTC.

CDR3 region: CASSLRGSGEQYF. CDR3 bases: TGCGCCAGCAGCTTACGAGGAAGTGGCGAGCAGTACTTC. The chain employs TRBV5-1 and TRBJ2-7, with no clear D. The CDR3 runs 13 residues. The V gene lost 2 bases and the J gene lost 6 bases, with 12 bases spanning the gap. Germline values: CDR1 SGHRS, CDR2 YFSETQ.

V usage is TRBV7-2 and J usage is TRBJ2-5; possible D gene TRBD2, 6 bases. Germline V CDR1 and CDR2: SGHTA, FQGNSA. Trimming cost V 5 bases and J 9 bases, with 25 bases left between them. The CDR3 extends over 16 amino acids. The CDR3: CASSNRLAELARAQYF. The DNA of the CDR3 is TGTGCCAGCAGCAACCGTTTAGCGGAATTGGCGAGGGCCCAGTACTTC.

The chain recombines TRBV7-2 with TRBJ1-1, with 7 positions matching TRBD1. Per the germline V gene, CDR1 is SGHTA and CDR2 is FQGNSA. This CDR3 region has 12 residues. V gave up 3 bases and J gave up 11 bases; unmatched junction bases: 6. The CDR3, as DNA: TGTGCCAGCAGCTTGACAGGGTGGGATGCTTTCTTT. This translates into CASSLTGWDAFF.

This clone appeared a single time. The J gene is TRBJ2-2, the V gene TRBV7-3, with a possible D match to TRBD1 (6 bases). Trimming took off 5 bases at V and 5 bases at J, with 15 bases between the two ends. The V gene's germline CDR1 is SGHTA and CDR2 FQGTGA. This CDR3 has 15 amino acids. DNA for the CDR3: TGTGCCAGCAGCCAATGGAGAGGGGGTACCGGGGAGCTGTTTTTT. The encoded protein is CASSQWRGGTGELFF.

The chain recombines TRBV15 with TRBJ1-5; TRBD1 aligns across 7 bases. The germline gives CDR1 LNHNV, CDR2 YYDKDF (reference sequence). J lost 0 bases, V lost 2 bases, and 7 bases had no gene match. This CDR3 comprises 17 residues. CDR3 DNA sequence: TGTGCCACCAGCAGAAAGAGGACAGGACTTAGCAATCAGCCCCAGCATTTT. This gives the protein CATSRKRTGLSNQPQHF.

This clone was observed a handful of times. The rearrangement links TRBV7-6 to TRBJ1-1; D gene uncertain. The CDR3 has 14 amino acids. The V end lost 2 bases, the J end lost 1 base, and 8 bases lay between the germline ends. Germline V gene lookup returns CDR1 SGHVS and CDR2 FNYEAQ. The CDR3 DNA sequence: TGTGCCAGCAGCTTAAACGGGGAGAACACTGAAGCTTTCTTT. Translating it yields CASSLNGENTEAFF.

The CDR3 sequence is CASSLTLNTEAFF. The CDR3 DNA follows: TGTGCCAGTAGTTTGACTTTGAACACTGAAGCTTTCTTT. The chain has TRBV19 and TRBJ1-1; D is undetermined. The CDR3 length is 13 residues. CDR1 and CDR2 (germline): LNHDA, SQIVND (reference sequence). Trimming cost V 5 bases and J 0 bases, with 7 bases left between them.

This sequence joins TRBV4-2 and TRBJ2-5; 9 bases are a match to TRBD1. Trimming at V came to 4 bases and at J to 3 bases, leaving 9 bases not matched to a gene. This CDR3 is 16 amino acids long. The germline V gene has CDR1 LGHNA and CDR2 YNFKEQ. The CDR3 coding sequence is TGTGCCAGCAGCCCTTACAGGGGGCGCTTGGAAGAGACCCAGTACTTC. Its translation is CASSPYRGRLEETQYF.

This sequence joins TRBV11-2 and TRBJ2-1; D is ambiguous. This CDR3 is 12 amino acids long. Germline V CDR1 and CDR2: SGHAT, FQNNGV. The V end lost 2 bases, the J end lost 8 bases, and 7 bases lay between the germline ends. CDR3 in amino acids: CASSLPGYEQFF. In DNA form, the CDR3 reads TGTGCCAGCAGCTTACCTGGCTATGAGCAGTTCTTC.

V and J are TRBV5-1 and TRBJ2-1; 7 positions match TRBD2. V lost 1 base to trimming and J lost 0 bases; unmatched junction nucleotides: 4. The V gene's germline CDR1 is SGHRS and CDR2 YFSETQ. The CDR3 is made up of 16 amino acids. This CDR3 is CASSLRRGDSYNEQFF. In DNA, the CDR3 is TGCGCCAGCAGCTTGAGACGGGGGGACTCCTACAATGAGCAGTTCTTC.

V and J are TRBV2 and TRBJ2-5; possibly TRBD2 for D (7 bases). This CDR3 spans 14 amino acids. V was clipped by 8 bases and J by 5 bases, with 18 bases between them. Germline assignment: CDR1 SNHLY and CDR2 FYNNEI. The CDR3: CASVHRGARETQYF. For the CDR3, the DNA is TGTGCCAGCGTTCACCGGGGGGCCAGGGAGACCCAGTACTTC.

This clone has a handful of counts. V usage is TRBV6-5 and J usage is TRBJ2-7, with D possibly matching TRBD1 (5 bases). The CDR3 has 14 residues. CDR1 and CDR2 from the germline V gene are MNHEY and SVGAGI. Trimming left V 2 bases short and J 0 bases short, with 8 bases between. For the CDR3, the DNA is TGTGCCAGCAGTTACCACAGGAACTCCTACGAGCAGTACTTC. Translated: CASSYHRNSYEQYF.